The next 18 T cell receptor beta chains were all read from a single sample in a study of CD8 T cells in Susac syndrome. Random-hexamer reverse transcription was applied to 0.5 to 1 ug RNA. MiXCR was run by TCRdb on the immunoSEQ multiplex PCR reads, yielding one entry per CDR3 protein. This sample has 150,000 to 200,000 distinct CDR3 sequences, with 90% to 96% found just once. Material for sequencing was CD4+ T cells from PBMCs. The receptors derive from a human donor with Susac syndrome.

The rearrangement uses TRBV5-6 and TRBJ2-5; no firm D call. V dropped 4 bases and J dropped 9 bases, with 13 bases sitting between them. The CDR3 has 12 amino acids. From germline, CDR1 is SGHDT and CDR2 YYEEEE. In nucleotides, the CDR3 is TGTGCCAGCAGCGGAAAGGGTTTGCCCCAGTACTTC. It translates to CASSGKGLPQYF.

In DNA, the CDR3 is TGTGCCAGCAGCTTGGTGGCCAGCCCGGATGGCTACACCTTC. It translates to CASSLVASPDGYTF. The chain joins TRBV5-6 to TRBJ1-2; the D is unclear. CDR3 length equals 14 residues. Germline V gene lookup returns CDR1 SGHDT and CDR2 YYEEEE. Trimming stripped 0 bases from V and 6 bases from J, with 12 bases between. The whole variable domain, filled in from reference TRBV5-6 and TRBJ1-2, reads DAGVTQSPTHLIKTRGQQVTLRCSPKSGHDTVSWYQQALGQGPQFIFQYYEEEERQRGNFPDRFSGHQFPNYSSELNVNALLLGDSALYLCASSLVASPDGYTFGSGTRLTVV.

The rearrangement links TRBV5-1 to TRBJ2-3; no definite D call. The CDR3 has 14 amino acids. Per the germline V gene, CDR1 is SGHRS and CDR2 is YFSETQ. Trimming took 0 bases from V and 3 from J, leaving 8 bases between them. The CDR3 bases are TGCGCCAGCAGCTTGGAGGTGTTTACAGATACGCAGTATTTT. This encodes CASSLEVFTDTQYF.

The chain couples TRBV5-4 to TRBJ1-5; D is possibly TRBD1 (5 bases). The CDR3 loop spans 14 amino acids. With 4 bases removed from V and 9 bases from J, the gap between germline ends came to 17 bases. CDR1 is SGHNT, CDR2 YYREEE, per germline (reference sequence). CDR3 protein: CASSIDGGVGPQHF. The CDR3 DNA is TGTGCCAGCAGCATCGACGGAGGGGTCGGGCCCCAGCATTTT.

The V gene is TRBV7-3, the J gene TRBJ1-1, with D hard to call. The CDR3 runs 14 residues. CDR1 is SGHTA, CDR2 FQGTGA, per germline. Trimming removed 2 bases at V and 1 base at J, with 8 bases between. CDR3 sequence: CASSLWAGNTEAFF. CDR3 nucleotide sequence: TGTGCCAGCAGCTTATGGGCAGGGAACACTGAAGCTTTCTTT.

V usage is TRBV19 and J usage is TRBJ1-3, with D perhaps matching TRBD1 (5 bases). With 7 bases removed from V and 4 bases from J, the gap between germline ends came to 11 bases. The CDR3 length is 13 residues. Looked up from germline, CDR1 is LNHDA and CDR2 is SQIVND (reference sequence). The chain's CDR3 is CASTGTQGNTIYF. The CDR3 DNA follows: TGTGCCAGTACCGGGACCCAAGGAAACACCATATATTTT.

The CDR3 region has the DNA TGTGCCAGCAGCTTAGTCCCTCTAGCGGGGGTCTGGAGCACAGATACGCAGTATTTT. It is translated as CASSLVPLAGVWSTDTQYF. The chain uses TRBV7-2 and TRBJ2-3; 10 bases match TRBD2. The CDR3 is 19 residues long. The germline V gene has CDR1 SGHTA and CDR2 FQGNSA. Trimming at V came to 1 base and at J to 0 bases, leaving 10 bases not matched to a gene.

The chain recombines TRBV7-3 with TRBJ2-6, with D tentatively TRBD1 (6 bases). V lost 8 bases and J lost 0, with 11 bases in between. There are 15 residues in the CDR3. Germline V gives CDR1 SGHTA, CDR2 FQGTGA. The CDR3 spells CASGDTHSGANVLTF. The CDR3 coding sequence is TGTGCCAGCGGGGACACGCACTCTGGGGCCAACGTCCTGACTTTC.

This clonotype was observed once. The chain recombines TRBV12-3 or TRBV12-4 with TRBJ1-3, with D uncertain. This CDR3 spans 12 amino acids. Trimming pared 5 bases from V and 2 bases from J, leaving 4 bases between. The CDR3: CASSLTGNTIYF. DNA for the CDR3: TGTGCCAGCAGTCTTACTGGAAACACCATATATTTT.

The chain carries TRBV28 and TRBJ2-1; TRBD2 aligns across 8 bases. Germline CDR1 MDHEN, CDR2 SYDVKM. J was trimmed by 2 bases and V by 6 bases; bases with no gene match: 9. The CDR3 runs to 16 residues. CDR3 region: CASRAMGLDTYNEQFF. The CDR3 DNA reads TGTGCCAGCAGAGCTATGGGACTAGACACCTACAATGAGCAGTTCTTC.

The chain joins TRBV20-1 to TRBJ1-5; D unresolved. This CDR3 is built from 13 residues. The germline gives CDR1 DFQATT, CDR2 SNEGSKA (reference sequence). Trimming left V 3 bases short and J 4 bases short, with 10 bases between. CDR3 region: CSASEQRNQPQHF. CDR3 nucleotides: TGCAGTGCTAGCGAGCAGCGAAATCAGCCCCAGCATTTT.

The V and J genes are TRBV29-1 and TRBJ2-5; weak D call: TRBD2 (5 bases). The V gene lost 5 bases and the J gene lost 5 bases, with 15 bases spanning the gap. The CDR3 has 13 residues. The germline CDR1 and CDR2 sequences are SQVTM and ANQGSEA. As DNA, the CDR3 is TGCAGCGTTTCGGGGAGTAATTCGGAGACCCAGTACTTC. Its protein is CSVSGSNSETQYF.

The rearrangement joins TRBV20-1 to TRBJ2-5, with TRBD2 matching over 7 bases. The CDR3 sequence is 13 residues long. V trimming: 6 bases; J trimming: 5 bases; junction bases outside the gene matches: 9. Per the germline V gene, CDR1 is DFQATT and CDR2 is SNEGSKA (reference sequence). CDR3 residues: CSAPLSGRETQYF. CDR3 in DNA: TGCAGTGCACCCCTTAGCGGGCGGGAGACCCAGTACTTC.

This chain links TRBV6-5 with TRBJ2-1, with TRBD1 matching 8 bases. Germline V lookup: CDR1 MNHEY, CDR2 SVGAGI. The CDR3 has 17 residues. The J segment lost 0 bases and the V segment lost 4 bases, leaving 8 bases of the junction unmatched. CDR3 nucleotide sequence: TGTGCCAGCAGTTCACGTCAGGGGGCGAGCTCCTACAATGAGCAGTTCTTC. It encodes CASSSRQGASSYNEQFF.

This chain links TRBV24-1 with TRBJ1-2, with unresolved D. The length of the CDR3 is 12 residues. Germline V gives CDR1 KGHDR, CDR2 SFDVKD. The V end lost 3 bases, the J end lost 6 bases, and 7 bases lay between the germline ends. The CDR3: CATSDVGDGYTF. The CDR3 DNA reads as TGTGCCACCAGTGATGTCGGGGATGGCTACACCTTC.

V gene TRBV28 combines with J gene TRBJ2-3; the D is unclear. The CDR3 has 12 amino acids. Trimming cost V 4 bases and J 4 bases, with 6 bases left between them. Germline CDR1 MDHEN, CDR2 SYDVKM. CDR3: CASSSEADTQYF. The DNA for the CDR3 is TGTGCCAGCAGTTCCGAGGCAGATACGCAGTATTTT.

This chain connects TRBV7-9 to TRBJ1-2; D is ambiguous. Germline CDR1 is SEHNR and CDR2 is FQNEAQ (reference sequence). This CDR3 is 15 amino acids long. Deletions cut 4 bases from V and 0 bases from J, with 12 bases between. CDR3 in DNA: TGTGCCAGCAGCTCGGTCGGGATACCTAACTATGGCTACACCTTC. Protein product: CASSSVGIPNYGYTF.

This rearrangement joins TRBV24-1 to TRBJ2-3; TRBD2 agrees at 7 bases. V shed 3 bases and J 1 base; nucleotides not matched to a gene: 3. CDR1 and CDR2 from the germline V gene are KGHDR and SFDVKD. CDR3 length equals 15 residues. CDR3 sequence reads: CATSDREEGTDTQYF. The CDR3 bases are TGTGCCACCAGTGATCGGGAGGAGGGCACAGATACGCAGTATTTT.